This TCR beta chain is from a study of T cell changes during pregnancy in multiple sclerosis. The CDR3 contains 15 residues. The V gene end was trimmed by 6 bases and the J gene end by 0 bases; junction bases not matched to a gene: 4. The germline CDR1 and CDR2 sequences are WNHNN and SYGVQD (reference sequence). Measured with immunoSEQ multiplex PCR; TCRdb has only the in-frame clones, and not every one. The profile shows fewer than 20,000 clones, 89% of them singletons. The V gene is TRBV10-1, the J gene TRBJ2-3; 9 bases fit TRBD2. Material: CD8+ T cells from peripheral blood mononuclear cells, obtained in the second trimester of pregnancy. The receptor was isolated from a female donor in good health, enrolled as a control in a pregnancy study. The CDR3 sequence is CASRLTSGSTDTQYF. As DNA, the CDR3 is TGCGCCAGCAGGCTGACTAGCGGAAGCACAGATACGCAGTATTTT.